This TCR beta chain emerged from a study of Graves' ophthalmopathy and Graves' hyperthyroidism. As the starting material, approximately 10 ml of fresh peripheral blood yielded the PBMCs. This clonotype was counted many times. The trim removed 5 bases at V and 4 bases at J, leaving 3 bases unmatched. The CDR3 runs to 13 residues. Germline-derived CDR1 and CDR2 are ENHRY and SYGVKD. From RNA, the CDR3 regions of TCR beta chains were amplified and sequenced. The authors performed first-round RT-PCR with HTBI primers and then a second-round multiplex PCR. From the multiplex PCR reads, TCRdb called clonotypes with MiXCR, one entry per CDR3 protein. The sample contains 200,000 to 250,000 distinct CDR3 sequences, approximately 21% of which appear only once.

The V and J genes are TRBV10-3 and TRBJ2-5; 8 bases align to TRBD2. This receptor was obtained from a woman in her 50s with Graves' ophthalmopathy. Sequencing was done on a sample of peripheral blood. The DNA for the CDR3 is TGTGCCATCAGTCCGGGACTAGGAGAGACCCAGTACTTC. Protein: CAISPGLGETQYF.